A single T cell receptor beta chain is shown here with its context. This entry is derived from a study of T cells in Graves' hyperthyroidism and ophthalmopathy. With 6 bases clipped from V and 1 base from J, the junction kept 4 bases outside the gene matches. In germline, CDR1 is SNHLY, CDR2 FYNNEI. CDR3 length: 15 amino acids. From RNA transcripts, TCR beta CDR3 regions were amplified. First-round RT-PCR targeting the TCR CDR3 was performed with the HTBI primer set. MiXCR was run by TCRdb on the multiplex PCR reads, yielding one entry per CDR3 protein. Of roughly 750,000 distinct CDR3 sequences in the sample, roughly 15% were seen once.

The receptor comes from a man aged 18 to 29 with Graves' hyperthyroidism. The sample comprised blood. This sequence joins TRBV2 and TRBJ2-5; 11 nucleotides line up with TRBD1. CDR3 bases: TGTGCCAGCAGGGGAGGGACAGGGGGCCAAGAGACCCAGTACTTC. It encodes CASRGGTGGQETQYF.